The sequence of this T cell receptor beta chain was determined in a study of blood T cells in healthy people across ages. It was with a sample-barcoded 5' primer and a J-beta primer mix that a second PCR of about 6 to 11 cycles was run. TCRdb used MiXCR to reprocess the 5' RACE reads, holding one entry per CDR3 protein. The table shows fewer than 700,000 distinct CDR3 sequences, with 47% occurring only once. Source material: blood. The TCR comes from an elderly man in good health.

CDR3 bases: TGTGCCAGCAGCTCCAGGGATCTATGGGACATTCAGTACTTC. It yields the protein CASSSRDLWDIQYF. This sequence joins TRBV7-2 and TRBJ2-4, with a weak D call TRBD1 (5 bases). Germline V gene sequence: CDR1 SGHTA, CDR2 FQGNSA. Trimming removed 4 bases at V and 8 bases at J, with 15 bases between. The length of the CDR3 is 14 residues.